This paragraph reports one T cell receptor (beta chain). Its antigen remains undetermined. One base away there is no much larger clone; base qualities are not given. The sample is drawn from a study of blood T cell repertoires in COVID-19 (dated by TCRdb to about 2020). About the investigation overall: The collaborator samples originated in the United States, Italy and Spain and spanned the acute and convalescent phases of COVID-19. The prospective study material was composed of cDNA or gDNA derived from T cells, B-cell-depleted T cells, or PBMCs. The dataset comprised deeply sampled blood TCRbeta repertoires from subjects exposed to, actively infected with, or recovered from COVID-19. The repertoires were released in a freely available public database meant as a resource for research on the immune response to SARS-CoV-2. The samples were drawn from the first 160 participants of the ongoing ImmuneRACE study and from roughly 1,300 subjects provided by 6 global collaborators. Nearly every sample came with metadata listing a de-identified subject ID, COVID-19 status, age in years and sex. HLA class I and class II types, where available, came from metadata supplied by the sample provider rather than from assay-based typing.

What the work shows at the level of the full study, not this receptor alone: How much clinical and demographic metadata was included differed by source and by participant, and the metadata was provided uncurated.

TCRbeta CDR3 regions were amplified from genomic DNA by means of the immunoSEQ Assay, a bias-controlled multiplex PCR. The paper's processing steps were these. The number of nucleated cells in each sample was estimated from the amplification of reference gene primers within the assay. Sequence reads were collapsed and filtered to measure the absolute abundance of every unique TCRbeta CDR3 rearrangement. Productive Simpson clonality was computed per sample as the square root of Simpson's diversity index over productive rearrangements. Held by TCRdb, this immuneACCESS table contains in-frame sequences only and omits some clones. Under half of the omission traces to an unresolved V gene where checked; the cause of the rest is unknown. The V and J calls and the clone size are those of that table, but D and trimming were determined from the DNA. Within this sample are approximately 26,000 clones, with roughly three quarters of them counted one time only. Jointly, the top ten make up roughly 16% of the sample.

Collaborating institutions collected whole blood in K2EDTA tubes following their own protocols. For TCRbeta analysis, collaborators shipped samples as frozen whole blood, isolated PBMCs, or DNA extracted from either of those sample types. The germline V end is reduced by 3 bases and the J end by 7 bases; junction bases left unmatched: 8. CDR1 is given as SGHNT and CDR2 as YYREEE, both from the germline V gene (reference sequence). From the cysteine through the phenylalanine, the CDR3 covers 15 amino acids. Left in the record is the CDR3 DNA by itself, 45 bases read in frame from the first base. The receptor comes from a man aged 80 or over with active or convalescent COVID-19. Sequenced material: peripheral blood. This receptor chain uses TRBV5-4 and TRBJ2-1; TRBD1 aligns with 9 central bases. Read as DNA, the sequence is TGTGCCAGCAGCTACGGGACAGGGAGGGGGAATGAGCAGTTCTTC. Its coded protein is CASSYGTGRGNEQFF. Supplemented by the reference TRBV5-4 and TRBJ2-1 proteins around the CDR3, the complete variable domain is ETGVTQSPTHLIKTRGQQVTLRCSSQSGHNTVSWYQQALGQGPQFIFQYYREEENGRGNFPPRFSGLQFPNYSSELNVNALELDDSALYLCASSYGTGRGNEQFFGPGTRLTVL.